This T cell receptor beta chain was recovered during a study of a mutant IDH1 vaccine in newly diagnosed glioma. Overall study: Therapy received beforehand was radiotherapy, temozolomide, or both, with most patients given both.

Described time point: baseline, week 1 (first vaccination visit). Treatment indicated: pre-vaccination baseline after standard-of-care therapy. Astrocytomas found in donors were new, WHO grade 3 or 4, IDH1-mutant and ATRX-lost. CDR3 size: 15 residues. V lost 1 base, J lost 2 bases, and 13 bases lay in between. The germline V gene has CDR1 SGHRS and CDR2 YFSETQ. Data came from immunoSEQ multiplex PCR; TCRdb stores just in-frame clones and leaves some out. The profile covers 55,000 to 70,000 clones, with around 86% appearing a single time and 2.5% to 3.5% taken by the ten largest. Study-wide results and limits: Vaccine-induced immune responses were detected in approximately 93% of patients. Among top peripheral T cell clonotypes, changes seemed unrelated to pseudoprogression.

Note on this clone: Its target is unknown.

This TCR derives from a man under 40 with glioma. The rearrangement joins TRBV5-1 to TRBJ2-7; D remains ambiguous. Sequencing used PBMCs, obtained from a glioma patient treated with radiotherapy, temozolomide or both. The CDR3 sequence is CASSLTAAPTYEQYF. The CDR3 region has the DNA TGCGCCAGCAGCTTGACGGCAGCCCCTACCTACGAGCAGTACTTC.